This T cell receptor beta chain appears in the sequencing data of a study of T cell responses to AZD1222 COVID-19 vaccine. The sample holds one count of this clone. TCRdb's copy holds only in-frame clones and misses some; the assay was immunoSEQ multiplex PCR. The sample holds some 140,000 clones, more than 85% seen once. The germline CDR1 and CDR2 sequences are SGHVS and FQNEAQ. V was shortened by 5 bases and J by 1 base, with 13 bases between the two germline ends. The CDR3 loop spans 15 amino acids. The sequence came from an adult in good health. The starting material was peripheral blood, obtained on day 0 of AZD1222 vaccination. The chain combines TRBV7-8 with TRBJ2-3; D is perhaps TRBD1 (6 bases). CDR3 protein: CASSATGWGTDTQYF. CDR3 sequence (DNA): TGTGCCAGCAGCGCTACAGGGTGGGGCACAGATACGCAGTATTTT.